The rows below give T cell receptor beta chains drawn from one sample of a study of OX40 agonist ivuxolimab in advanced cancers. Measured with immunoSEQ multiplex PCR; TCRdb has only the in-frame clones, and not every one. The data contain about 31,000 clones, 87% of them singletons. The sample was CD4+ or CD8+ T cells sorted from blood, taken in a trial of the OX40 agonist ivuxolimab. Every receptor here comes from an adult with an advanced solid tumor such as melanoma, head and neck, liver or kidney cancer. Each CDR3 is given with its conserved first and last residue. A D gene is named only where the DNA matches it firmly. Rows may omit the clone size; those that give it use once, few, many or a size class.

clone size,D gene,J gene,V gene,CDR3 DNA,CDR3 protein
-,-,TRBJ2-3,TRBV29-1,TGCAGCGTCGTTCCGTCCACAGATACGCAGTATTTT,CSVVPSTDTQYF
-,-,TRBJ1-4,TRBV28,TGTGCCAGCAGTCTCCCCTTGACAGCAACTAATGAAAAACTGTTTTTT,CASSLPLTATNEKLFF
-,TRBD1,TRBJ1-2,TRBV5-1,TGCGCCAGCAGCCCTAGGGACAGGAACTATGGCTACACCTTC,CASSPRDRNYGYTF
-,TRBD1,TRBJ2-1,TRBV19,TGTGCCAGTAGGGACAGGGAATACAATGAGCAGTTCTTC,CASRDREYNEQFF
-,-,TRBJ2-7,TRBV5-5,TGTGCCAGCAGCTTTTATCCTACTGGTGACTACGAGCAGTACTTC,CASSFYPTGDYEQYF
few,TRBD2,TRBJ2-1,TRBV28,TGTGCCAGCAGGGGTGCGGGAGCCTACAATGAGCAGTTCTTC,CASRGAGAYNEQFF
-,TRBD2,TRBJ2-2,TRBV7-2,TGTGCCAGCAGCCGGTCCGGGACTAGCGGGAGTAACACCGGGGAGCTGTTTTTT,CASSRSGTSGSNTGELFF
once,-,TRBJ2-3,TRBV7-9,TGTGCCAGCAGATCAACCGTAACACACAGCACAGATACGCAGTATTTT,CASRSTVTHSTDTQYF
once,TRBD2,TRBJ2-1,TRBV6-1,TGTGCCAGCAGTGAAGACCCAGCGGGGAGGTCCTACAATGAGCAGTTCTTC,CASSEDPAGRSYNEQFF
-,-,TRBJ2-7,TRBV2,TGTGCCAGCAGCGAATTCGGGACTTCCTACGAGCAGTACTTC,CASSEFGTSYEQYF
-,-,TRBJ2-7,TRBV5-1,TGCGCCAGCAGCATGGACATGAGCTACACCGAGCAGTACTTC,CASSMDMSYTEQYF
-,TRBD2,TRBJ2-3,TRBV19,TGTGCCAGTAGCGACCTAGCGGGAGAGAGAGATACGCAGTATTTT,CASSDLAGERDTQYF
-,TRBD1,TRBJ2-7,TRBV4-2,TGTGCCAGCAGCCCAAACAGGGGCAACGAGCAGTACTTC,CASSPNRGNEQYF
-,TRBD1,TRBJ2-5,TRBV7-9,TGTGCCAGCAGCTTAGTTGGGACAGGGGAACGAGAGACCCAGTACTTC,CASSLVGTGERETQYF
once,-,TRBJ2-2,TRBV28,TGTGCCAGCATGGACTCAAGGAACACCGGGGAGCTGTTTTTT,CASMDSRNTGELFF
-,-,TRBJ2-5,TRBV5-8,TGTGCCAGCAGCTTGGGCAACAGGGTAGAGACCCAGTACTTC,CASSLGNRVETQYF
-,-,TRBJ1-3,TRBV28,TGTGCCAGCAAACGGGGGGCAAGAAACACCATATATTTT,CASKRGARNTIYF
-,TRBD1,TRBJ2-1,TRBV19,TGTGCCAGTAGTGCAGGGACAGGGAGGAGGAATGAGCAGTTCTTC,CASSAGTGRRNEQFF
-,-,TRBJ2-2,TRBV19,TGTGCCAGTAGGTCGTATTACACCGGGGAGCTGTTTTTT,CASRSYYTGELFF
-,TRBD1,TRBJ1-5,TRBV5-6,TGTGCCAGCAGCCAGACAGGGGGCGCGGATCAGCCCCAGCATTTT,CASSQTGGADQPQHF
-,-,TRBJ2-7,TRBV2,TGTGCCAGCAGTGTCGGAGACAGCGGCTCCTACGAGCAGTACTTC,CASSVGDSGSYEQYF
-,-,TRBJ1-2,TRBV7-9,TGTGCCAGCAGCCCGGACAGTACCTATGGCTACACCTTC,CASSPDSTYGYTF
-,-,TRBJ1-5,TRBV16,TGTGCCAGCAGCCAAAGATTGGATGGCAATCAGCCCCAGCATTTT,CASSQRLDGNQPQHF
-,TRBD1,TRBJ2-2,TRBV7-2,TGTGCCAGCAGCTTAGTCCAGGGGGTATTAACCGGGGAGCTGTTTTTT,CASSLVQGVLTGELFF
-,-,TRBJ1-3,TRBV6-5,TGTGCCAGCAGTTACTCGTGGGGGTTGTCTGGAAACACCATATATTTT,CASSYSWGLSGNTIYF
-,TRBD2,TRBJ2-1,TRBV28,TGTGCCAGCAGTCGACCCCATACTAGCGGGAGGCCGGGGGAGCAGTTCTTC,CASSRPHTSGRPGEQFF
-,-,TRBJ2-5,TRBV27,TGTGCCAACTTCCCTACTGGGGAGACCCAGTACTTC,CANFPTGETQYF
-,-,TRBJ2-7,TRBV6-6,TGTGCCAGCAGTTACAGGGAGTCGGGGGAGCAGTACTTC,CASSYRESGEQYF
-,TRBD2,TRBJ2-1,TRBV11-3,TGTGCCAGCAGCTTAGATCATAGGCTAGCGGGAGGAACCTACAATGAGCAGTTCTTC,CASSLDHRLAGGTYNEQFF
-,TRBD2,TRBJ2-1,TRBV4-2,TGTGCCAGCAGCGTAGAGCTATTAGCGGGGTACAATGAGCAATTCTTC,CASSVELLAGYNEQFF
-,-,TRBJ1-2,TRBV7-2,TGTGCCAGCAGCTTAGATCTTAACTATGGCTACACCTTC,CASSLDLNYGYTF
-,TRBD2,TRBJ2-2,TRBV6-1,TGTGCCAGCAGTGAGAAGGGACTAGTGGGCGGGGAGCTGTTTTTT,CASSEKGLVGGELFF
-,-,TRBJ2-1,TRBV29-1,TGCAGCGTTGGAGAACTGTCAACAGGGGAGGCCGAGCAGTTCTTC,CSVGELSTGEAEQFF
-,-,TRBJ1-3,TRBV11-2,TGTGCCAGCAGCCTCCCCTGGGGAAACACCATATATTTT,CASSLPWGNTIYF
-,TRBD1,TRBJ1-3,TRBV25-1,TGTGCCAGCAGAGAAACGACAGGGGGCATGAACACCATATATTTT,CASRETTGGMNTIYF
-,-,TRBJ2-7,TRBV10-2,TGCGCCAGCAGGGAACCGTCCTACGAGCAGTACTTC,CASREPSYEQYF
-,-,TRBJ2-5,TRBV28,TGTGCCAGCAGTTTAGCCACCGGGCTCGTTGAGACCCAGTACTTC,CASSLATGLVETQYF
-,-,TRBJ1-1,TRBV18,TGTGCCAGCTCACCATTTGGCGGCACTGAAGCTTTCTTT,CASSPFGGTEAFF
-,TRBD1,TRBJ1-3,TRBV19,TGTGCCAGTAGTATGACAGGGATCGGAAACACCATATATTTT,CASSMTGIGNTIYF